These 2 T cell receptor beta chains share one sample of origin, sequenced in a study of radiation and T cells in renal cell carcinoma. Assay: immunoSEQ multiplex PCR; the TCRdb copy retains only in-frame clones and omits some. The data contain approximately 83,000 clones, about 82% of them seen just once; the ten biggest clones take up more than 9%. Time point meaning: blood 4 weeks post-SBRT, at nephrectomy. The treatment: 15 Gy SBRT to primary tumor, nephrectomy 4 weeks later. Sequencing used blood, obtained from a patient whose treatment included radiotherapy and nephrectomy. These receptors came from a man in his forties or fifties with renal cell carcinoma.

The chain has TRBV6-5 and TRBJ2-3, with D unclear. The CDR3 sequence is 16 residues long. CDR1 MNHEY and CDR2 SVGAGI come from the germline V gene. Trimming took 0 bases from V and 1 from J, leaving 11 bases between them. CDR3 nucleotide sequence: TGTGCCAGCAGTTACTCAGGGCGAGTTGGCACAGATACGCAGTATTTT. It codes for CASSYSGRVGTDTQYF.

V and J are TRBV9 and TRBJ2-3, with TRBD2 identical over 8 bases. The CDR3 totals 16 residues. CDR1 is SGDLS and CDR2 is YYNGEE in the germline V gene. Trimming took 1 base from V and 2 from J; bases not matched to a gene: 6. CDR3 coding DNA: TGTGCCAGCAGCGTACGTTCGACTAGCGACACAGATACGCAGTATTTT. Protein product: CASSVRSTSDTDTQYF.